Given below is one T cell receptor beta chain in context. No antigen is known for it. No qualities accompany the bases; no much larger clone lies one base away. This entry is derived from a study of blood T cell repertoires in COVID-19 (dated by TCRdb to about 2020). Background for the entire study: The collaborator samples originated in the United States, Italy and Spain and spanned the acute and convalescent phases of COVID-19. The material from the prospective study consisted of cDNA or gDNA derived from T cells, B-cell-depleted T cells, or PBMCs. Nearly every sample came with metadata listing a de-identified subject ID, COVID-19 status, age in years and sex. A freely available public database, intended as a resource for researchers studying the immune response to SARS-CoV-2, is where the repertoires were released. Deeply sampled blood TCRbeta repertoires from subjects exposed to, actively infected with, or recovered from COVID-19 were included in the dataset. Samples were obtained from the ongoing ImmuneRACE study (first 160 participants) and from 1,254 subjects provided by 6 global collaborators. Where available, HLA class I and class II types were obtained from metadata supplied by the sample provider rather than from assay-based typing.

Enrolling through a virtual design, the prospective study's participants ranged in age from about 18 to 89 years and lived across about two dozen United States geographic areas. In the prospective study, participants were assigned to cohorts based on the clinical history participants reported in a screening survey and a study questionnaire. ImmuneRACE Cohort 3 recovered participants were defined by two consecutive negative NP/OP PCR tests, healthcare professional clearance, or symptom resolution. Each participant in the prospective study had whole blood, serum and a nasopharyngeal or oropharyngeal swab collected by mobile phlebotomists. Prospective study participants could optionally give additional blood draws and questionnaires over a roughly 2-month period. Blood samples from the prospective study were shipped frozen or at room temperature prior to DNA extraction. Inclusive of the bounding cysteine and phenylalanine, the CDR3 is 14 residues long. Solely the CDR3 DNA is kept, with 42 bases framed from the first base. Germline trimming amounts to 6 bases on V and 4 bases on J, with 5 as the count of junction bases outside the gene matches. CDR1 MNHNY and CDR2 SVGAGI are derived from the germline V gene (reference sequence).

TCRbeta CDR3 regions were amplified from genomic DNA by means of the immunoSEQ Assay, a bias-controlled multiplex PCR. As for the authors' bioinformatics: The number of nucleated cells in each sample was estimated by amplification of reference gene primers within the assay. To quantify the absolute abundance of each unique TCRbeta CDR3 rearrangement, sequence reads were collapsed and filtered. For each sample, productive Simpson clonality was calculated as the square root of Simpson's diversity index across productive rearrangements. Imported from immuneACCESS, the table was reduced by TCRdb to in-frame sequences with V and J called. These copies leave out some clones; in studies compared against another copy, an unresolved V gene accounts for under half, and the cause of the remainder is not known. For V, J and clone size, that table is used; D and trimming come from the DNA. This sample gives over 200,000 clones in total; approximately 90% of them show up just once. Clones ranked in the top ten supply 11% of the sample.

Overall study results and their limits: How much clinical and demographic metadata was included differed by source and by participant, and the metadata was provided uncurated.

The receptor comes from a man under 40 who had recovered from COVID-19. The rearrangement joined TRBV6-6 to TRBJ1-5; 8 bases in between match TRBD1. Specimen: PBMCs or T cells enriched from blood (not recorded which). The sequence in DNA is TGTGCCAGCAGCCGGACAGGGCCGAATCAGCCCCAGCATTTT. Protein translation: CASSRTGPNQPQHF.